Listed below are T cell receptor beta chains from one sample, sequenced in a study of OX40 agonist ivuxolimab in advanced cancers. TCRdb keeps only in-frame clones here, not all; method: immunoSEQ multiplex PCR. The table has 65,000 to 70,000 clones, 65% to 80% seen once; the top ten hold 2% to 2.5%. The source was CD4+ or CD8+ T cells sorted from blood, collected in a trial of the OX40 agonist ivuxolimab. Every receptor here comes from an adult with an advanced solid tumor such as melanoma, head and neck, liver or kidney cancer. CDR3s include the opening cysteine and the closing phenylalanine or tryptophan. The order of the fields is clone size, V gene, J gene, D gene, CDR3 DNA, CDR3 protein. The D gene is left open where the match is weak. Not every row has a clone size; where given, it reads once, few, many or a size class.

clone_size: NA; v_call: TRBV20-1; j_call: TRBJ1-5; d_call: NA; cdr3_nt: TGCAGTGCTTCTCCAGGGGTGCCCCAGCATTTT; cdr3_aa: CSASPGVPQHF
clone_size: few; v_call: TRBV18; j_call: TRBJ2-1; d_call: TRBD1; cdr3_nt: TGTGCCAGCTCACTCGGGACAGGGACGGATGAGCAGTTCTTC; cdr3_aa: CASSLGTGTDEQFF
clone_size: once; v_call: TRBV29-1; j_call: TRBJ1-2; d_call: TRBD1; cdr3_nt: TGCAGCGTTGAGGCGGGGACAGGCGGCTATGGCTACACCTTC; cdr3_aa: CSVEAGTGGYGYTF
clone_size: NA; v_call: TRBV5-6; j_call: TRBJ2-7; d_call: TRBD2; cdr3_nt: TGTGCCAGCAGCTCGGGGACTAGCGGATACGAGCAGTACTTC; cdr3_aa: CASSSGTSGYEQYF
clone_size: once; v_call: TRBV11-1; j_call: TRBJ2-7; d_call: NA; cdr3_nt: TGTGCCAGCAGCTTAGGCAGGGACTACGAGCAGTACTTC; cdr3_aa: CASSLGRDYEQYF
clone_size: once; v_call: TRBV20-1; j_call: TRBJ2-7; d_call: NA; cdr3_nt: TGCAGTGTTCGAACCTACGAGCAGTACTTC; cdr3_aa: CSVRTYEQYF
clone_size: NA; v_call: TRBV5-1; j_call: TRBJ1-1; d_call: TRBD1; cdr3_nt: TGCGCCAGCAGCATTACAGGGGGCTTGGCTGAAGCTTTCTTT; cdr3_aa: CASSITGGLAEAFF
clone_size: NA; v_call: TRBV29-1; j_call: TRBJ1-4; d_call: NA; cdr3_nt: TGCAGCGTTGCGGCTGCAACTAATGAAAAACTGTTTTTT; cdr3_aa: CSVAAATNEKLFF
clone_size: NA; v_call: TRBV6-1; j_call: TRBJ1-2; d_call: NA; cdr3_nt: TGTGCCAGCAGGGGCGGGACAAGATATGGCTACACCTTC; cdr3_aa: CASRGGTRYGYTF
clone_size: NA; v_call: TRBV10-3; j_call: TRBJ2-3; d_call: TRBD2; cdr3_nt: TGTGCCACGGCTCCGGGGGGGACAGATACGCAGTATTTT; cdr3_aa: CATAPGGTDTQYF
clone_size: NA; v_call: TRBV18; j_call: TRBJ1-2; d_call: NA; cdr3_nt: TGTGCCAGCTCACGCAGGGATGAAATCTATGGCTACACCTTC; cdr3_aa: CASSRRDEIYGYTF
clone_size: NA; v_call: TRBV6-1; j_call: TRBJ2-7; d_call: NA; cdr3_nt: TGTGCCAGCAGGGTCGACAGGTCCGACTCCTACGAGCAGTACTTC; cdr3_aa: CASRVDRSDSYEQYF
clone_size: NA; v_call: TRBV18; j_call: TRBJ2-7; d_call: TRBD1; cdr3_nt: TGTGCCAGCTCACGCGATCCGGGACAGACCTACGAGCAGTACTTC; cdr3_aa: CASSRDPGQTYEQYF
clone_size: NA; v_call: TRBV30; j_call: TRBJ2-1; d_call: NA; cdr3_nt: TGTGCCTGGAGTGAATCCAATGAGCAGTTCTTC; cdr3_aa: CAWSESNEQFF
clone_size: NA; v_call: TRBV7-7; j_call: TRBJ2-3; d_call: TRBD2; cdr3_nt: TGTGCTAGCAGTTCAAGCGGGGACCCCACAGATACGCAGTATTTT; cdr3_aa: CASSSSGDPTDTQYF
clone_size: NA; v_call: TRBV5-4; j_call: TRBJ1-1; d_call: NA; cdr3_nt: TGTGCCAGCAGCACTCGTGGGGGGGCCTACACTGAAGCTTTCTTT; cdr3_aa: CASSTRGGAYTEAFF
clone_size: few; v_call: TRBV10-1; j_call: TRBJ2-3; d_call: NA; cdr3_nt: TGCGCCAGCAGTGGGATTAGCACAGATACGCAGTATTTT; cdr3_aa: CASSGISTDTQYF
clone_size: once; v_call: TRBV6-1; j_call: TRBJ2-3; d_call: TRBD2; cdr3_nt: TGTGCCAGCAGTGAAGTGCTAGCGGGGTCCACAGATACGCAGTATTTT; cdr3_aa: CASSEVLAGSTDTQYF
clone_size: once; v_call: TRBV7-3; j_call: TRBJ2-5; d_call: TRBD1; cdr3_nt: TGTGCCAGCAGCCGGGACAGGGGTGAGACCCAGTACTTC; cdr3_aa: CASSRDRGETQYF
clone_size: NA; v_call: TRBV6-6; j_call: TRBJ1-4; d_call: TRBD1; cdr3_nt: TGTGCCAGCAGCTCTGACAGGGGGGGAGATGAAAAACTGTTTTTT; cdr3_aa: CASSSDRGGDEKLFF
clone_size: many; v_call: TRBV4-2; j_call: TRBJ2-2; d_call: TRBD2; cdr3_nt: TGTGCCAGCAGCCAAGATACCCAGCGGGAGGGCCGCACCGGGGAGCTGTTTTTT; cdr3_aa: CASSQDTQREGRTGELFF
clone_size: NA; v_call: TRBV20-1; j_call: TRBJ1-1; d_call: NA; cdr3_nt: TGCAGTGCTGGAGTTGTAACTGAAGCTTTCTTT; cdr3_aa: CSAGVVTEAFF
clone_size: NA; v_call: TRBV30; j_call: TRBJ2-3; d_call: TRBD2; cdr3_nt: TGTGCCTCCGGAACTAGCGGGTTCTCAGATACGCAGTATTTT; cdr3_aa: CASGTSGFSDTQYF
clone_size: once; v_call: TRBV18; j_call: TRBJ2-2; d_call: TRBD2; cdr3_nt: TGTGCCAGCTCACCCAACGGCGGGAGTTACGGGGAGCTGTTTTTT; cdr3_aa: CASSPNGGSYGELFF
clone_size: once; v_call: TRBV11-3; j_call: TRBJ2-1; d_call: NA; cdr3_nt: TGTGCCAGCAGCCGGACAACAAGTAATGAGCAGTTCTTC; cdr3_aa: CASSRTTSNEQFF
clone_size: NA; v_call: TRBV28; j_call: TRBJ2-5; d_call: TRBD2; cdr3_nt: TGTGCCAGCAGTTTATCGGGGGGGCGCACCCGAGAGACCCAGTACTTC; cdr3_aa: CASSLSGGRTRETQYF
clone_size: NA; v_call: TRBV2; j_call: TRBJ2-5; d_call: TRBD1; cdr3_nt: TGTGCCAGCAGTGTAACACTCGGGACAGGACAAGAGACCCAGTACTTC; cdr3_aa: CASSVTLGTGQETQYF
clone_size: NA; v_call: TRBV7-2; j_call: TRBJ2-5; d_call: NA; cdr3_nt: TGTGCCAGCAGTCCCCAATCCGCTGGCGGGGGCCTCCAAGAGACCCAGTACTTC; cdr3_aa: CASSPQSAGGGLQETQYF
clone_size: NA; v_call: TRBV5-1; j_call: TRBJ2-5; d_call: NA; cdr3_nt: TGCGCCAGCAGCCAGGAAGTCAATGAGGTTACCCAGTACTTC; cdr3_aa: CASSQEVNEVTQYF
clone_size: NA; v_call: TRBV5-1; j_call: TRBJ2-3; d_call: TRBD2; cdr3_nt: TGCGCCAGCAGCTTGGCGGGGGAGGGAGATACGCAGTATTTT; cdr3_aa: CASSLAGEGDTQYF
clone_size: few; v_call: TRBV7-9; j_call: TRBJ1-2; d_call: NA; cdr3_nt: TGTGCCAGCAGCAAACCGGGACGGTTGGGACATGGCTACACCTTC; cdr3_aa: CASSKPGRLGHGYTF
clone_size: once; v_call: TRBV18; j_call: TRBJ2-1; d_call: TRBD2; cdr3_nt: TGTGCCAGCTCCCCCGGGACTAGAAACTACAATGAGCAGTTCTTC; cdr3_aa: CASSPGTRNYNEQFF
clone_size: NA; v_call: TRBV4-1; j_call: TRBJ2-1; d_call: TRBD1; cdr3_nt: TGCGCCAGCAGCCTCTGGACAGGGGGCAATGAGCAGTTCTTC; cdr3_aa: CASSLWTGGNEQFF
clone_size: NA; v_call: TRBV5-1; j_call: TRBJ1-4; d_call: TRBD1; cdr3_nt: TGCGCCAGCAGGAGGACAGGGTATGAAAAACTGTTTTTT; cdr3_aa: CASRRTGYEKLFF
clone_size: NA; v_call: TRBV10-1; j_call: TRBJ1-5; d_call: NA; cdr3_nt: TGCGCCAGCAGTGAGCGCCGTGATCAGCCCCAGCATTTT; cdr3_aa: CASSERRDQPQHF
clone_size: NA; v_call: TRBV4-1; j_call: TRBJ1-2; d_call: NA; cdr3_nt: TGCGCCAGCAGCGGTAGGGACGGATCGGGTGGGGACTATGGCTACACCTTC; cdr3_aa: CASSGRDGSGGDYGYTF
clone_size: few; v_call: TRBV20-1; j_call: TRBJ1-1; d_call: NA; cdr3_nt: TGCAGTGCTCATACCGGGGGACCTTCGCAATTT; cdr3_aa: CSAHTGGPSQF
clone_size: NA; v_call: TRBV28; j_call: TRBJ1-1; d_call: NA; cdr3_nt: TGTGCCAGCAGCGACAGACAGGCTTTCTTT; cdr3_aa: CASSDRQAFF
clone_size: NA; v_call: TRBV2; j_call: TRBJ1-4; d_call: NA; cdr3_nt: TGTGCCAGCAGTGAAAGGGTCCGGGAAAAACTGTTTTTT; cdr3_aa: CASSERVREKLFF
clone_size: once; v_call: TRBV19; j_call: TRBJ1-2; d_call: TRBD1; cdr3_nt: TGTGCCAGTACCCCCCTCGGACAGGCCGACTATGGCTACACCTTC; cdr3_aa: CASTPLGQADYGYTF
clone_size: NA; v_call: TRBV7-3; j_call: TRBJ2-3; d_call: NA; cdr3_nt: TGTGCCAGCAGCTTAGGTACAAGCACAGATACGCAGTATTTT; cdr3_aa: CASSLGTSTDTQYF
clone_size: NA; v_call: TRBV28; j_call: TRBJ1-5; d_call: TRBD1; cdr3_nt: TGTGCCAGCAGTGCGGACAGGGGGGATCGCGGGAATCAGCCCCAGCATTTT; cdr3_aa: CASSADRGDRGNQPQHF
clone_size: NA; v_call: TRBV5-4; j_call: TRBJ2-7; d_call: TRBD1; cdr3_nt: TGTGCCAGCAGCCAGACAGGGAACGAGCAGTACTTC; cdr3_aa: CASSQTGNEQYF
clone_size: NA; v_call: TRBV7-8; j_call: TRBJ2-1; d_call: TRBD1; cdr3_nt: TGTGCCAGCAGCTCTTGGACAGGGTACAATGAGCAGTTCTTC; cdr3_aa: CASSSWTGYNEQFF
clone_size: NA; v_call: TRBV28; j_call: TRBJ2-1; d_call: TRBD2; cdr3_nt: TGTGCCAGCAGTGGGGATGGACTAGCGATCGACAATGAGCAGTTCTTC; cdr3_aa: CASSGDGLAIDNEQFF
clone_size: NA; v_call: TRBV5-6; j_call: TRBJ1-5; d_call: NA; cdr3_nt: TGTGCCAGCAGCTTAAACAGGGACGGGCTCCAGCATTTT; cdr3_aa: CASSLNRDGLQHF
clone_size: NA; v_call: TRBV6-5; j_call: TRBJ2-1; d_call: TRBD1; cdr3_nt: TGTGCCAGCAGTTCGGGACAGGGGGTATACAATGAGCAGTTCTTC; cdr3_aa: CASSSGQGVYNEQFF
clone_size: NA; v_call: TRBV6-7; j_call: TRBJ1-5; d_call: TRBD1; cdr3_nt: TGTGCCAGCAGTCATCAAGACAGGGAAGGCAATCAGCCCCAGCATTTT; cdr3_aa: CASSHQDREGNQPQHF
clone_size: NA; v_call: TRBV18; j_call: TRBJ2-2; d_call: NA; cdr3_nt: TGTGCCAGCTCACTCTACCCAGATGGGTCCACCGGGGAGCTGTTTTTT; cdr3_aa: CASSLYPDGSTGELFF
clone_size: NA; v_call: TRBV7-6; j_call: TRBJ1-1; d_call: TRBD1; cdr3_nt: TGTGCCAGCAGCCCCCCGAGGGCAGGGGGCGTTGAAGCTTTCTTT; cdr3_aa: CASSPPRAGGVEAFF
clone_size: NA; v_call: TRBV7-8; j_call: TRBJ2-2; d_call: NA; cdr3_nt: TGTGCCAGCAGGGACGGGGAGCTGTTTTTT; cdr3_aa: CASRDGELFF
clone_size: NA; v_call: TRBV15; j_call: TRBJ2-3; d_call: NA; cdr3_nt: TGTGCCACCAGCAGAGAACACCCCACAGATACGCAGTATTTT; cdr3_aa: CATSREHPTDTQYF
clone_size: NA; v_call: TRBV4-1; j_call: TRBJ2-3; d_call: TRBD2; cdr3_nt: TGCGCCAGCAGCCTGGGGGGGGAGGTAGATACGCAGTATTTT; cdr3_aa: CASSLGGEVDTQYF
clone_size: NA; v_call: TRBV18; j_call: TRBJ2-1; d_call: NA; cdr3_nt: TGTGCCAGCTCACCCACTAGTTACAATGAGCAGTTCTTC; cdr3_aa: CASSPTSYNEQFF
clone_size: NA; v_call: TRBV10-3; j_call: TRBJ1-2; d_call: NA; cdr3_nt: TGTGCCATCAGTGAGTCGGGCGGATCTAACTATGGCTACACCTTC; cdr3_aa: CAISESGGSNYGYTF
clone_size: NA; v_call: TRBV6-1; j_call: TRBJ1-3; d_call: NA; cdr3_nt: TGTGCCAGCAGGGCCCTTTCTCTCTCTGGAAACACCATATATTTT; cdr3_aa: CASRALSLSGNTIYF